This T cell receptor beta chain was documented in a study of OX40 agonist ivuxolimab in advanced cancers. Across the study: Treatment of patients was with ivuxolimab, an agonistic anti-OX40 (CD134) antibody. While on treatment, patients had intravenous ivuxolimab at 0.01 to 10 mg/kg every 2 weeks. Patients assigned to dose escalation were diagnosed with hepatocellular carcinoma, melanoma, renal cell or head and neck cancer. Overall study results and limits: Fewer expanded clones were found on average in CD4+ than in CD8+ T cells.

Trimming removed 3 bases from V and 6 bases from J; junction bases left unmatched: 11. CDR1 LNHDA and CDR2 SQIVND come from the germline V gene (reference sequence). The CDR3 spans 16 residues. Of note for this clone: Its antigen is as yet unknown.

Clones were sequenced by immunoSEQ multiplex PCR, and TCRdb holds only the in-frame ones, with some missing. Of tens of thousands of clones in the sample, 94% were seen once. V is TRBV19 and J is TRBJ1-5; TRBD1 agrees at 7 bases. The receptor comes from an adult with an advanced solid tumor such as melanoma, head and neck, liver or kidney cancer. Sequencing was performed on CD4+ or CD8+ T cells sorted from blood, taken in a trial of the OX40 agonist ivuxolimab. The CDR3 sequence: CASSIRGSVSSQPQHF. CDR3 DNA sequence: TGTGCCAGTAGTATCAGGGGGAGCGTTTCTAGTCAGCCCCAGCATTTT.